The rows below give T cell receptor beta chains drawn from one sample of a study of immune heterogeneity within non-small cell lung tumors. TCRdb recomputed calls from the multiplex PCR reads with MiXCR, one row per CDR3 protein. Of roughly 4,500 distinct CDR3 sequences in the sample, roughly 23% were seen once. Sequencing was done on a sample of lung tumor tissue. All receptors derive from a man aged 60-69 years with non-small cell lung cancer. CDR3s include the opening cysteine and the closing phenylalanine or tryptophan. A D gene is named only where the DNA matches it firmly. Clone size, where shown, is once, few, many, or a class for clones that have expanded.

V gene,J gene,D gene,clone size,CDR3 protein,CDR3 DNA
TRBV2,TRBJ2-2,.,.,CASSKGQIAPGELFF,TGTGCCAGCAGTAAAGGACAGATTGCTCCCGGGGAGCTGTTTTTT
TRBV9,TRBJ2-5,TRBD2,.,CASSPSGRAEETQYF,TGTGCCAGCAGCCCTAGCGGGAGGGCCGAAGAGACCCAGTACTTC
TRBV5-5,TRBJ2-7,TRBD2,.,CASSWEGSAYEQYF,TGTGCCAGCAGCTGGGAGGGTTCGGCGTACGAGCAGTACTTC
TRBV20-1,TRBJ2-3,.,.,CSNLDLGRNTDTQYF,TGCAGTAATTTAGATTTGGGCAGAAACACAGATACGCAGTATTTT
TRBV24-1,TRBJ2-3,.,.,CATSERASLAADTQYF,TGTGCCACCAGTGAGCGGGCGAGTCTAGCAGCAGATACGCAGTATTTT
TRBV19,TRBJ2-2,.,.,CASSHTTGELFF,TGTGCCAGTAGTCACACCACCGGGGAGCTGTTTTTT
TRBV11-3,TRBJ2-1,.,.,CASSFSLLPTNEQFF,TGTGCCAGCAGCTTTTCCCTATTACCTACAAATGAGCAGTTCTTC
TRBV7-9,TRBJ2-5,TRBD2,.,CASSFSGRETQYF,TGTGCCAGCAGTTTTAGCGGGAGGGAGACCCAGTACTTC
TRBV15,TRBJ2-5,.,few,CATSRPGRETQYF,TGTGCCACCAGCAGGCCGGGACGTGAGACCCAGTACTTC
TRBV11-2,TRBJ1-2,.,.,CASSLVTGPTTF,TGTGCCAGCAGCTTAGTGACCGGGCCCACCACCTTC
TRBV20-1,TRBJ2-3,TRBD2,.,CSAPTLLAGGSDTQYF,TGCAGTGCTCCCACCCTACTAGCGGGAGGCTCAGATACGCAGTATTTT
TRBV5-1,TRBJ2-7,.,.,CASGRATGRGYEQYF,TGCGCCAGCGGTCGGGCAACCGGGAGAGGGTACGAGCAGTACTTC
TRBV4-1,TRBJ2-1,.,few,CASSQESLDPTYEQFF,TGCGCCAGCAGCCAAGAGTCGCTAGACCCTACCTATGAGCAGTTCTTC
TRBV10-3,TRBJ1-1,.,few,CAIRTRNLMNTEAFF,TGTGCCATCAGAACCAGGAATCTTATGAACACTGAAGCTTTCTTT
TRBV20-1,TRBJ2-1,.,.,CSARDLEGEGSYNEQFF,TGCAGTGCTAGAGATCTCGAAGGCGAAGGCTCCTACAATGAGCAGTTCTTC
TRBV27,TRBJ1-4,.,medium-sized,CASRNPGVGEKLFF,TGTGCCAGCAGAAACCCAGGGGTAGGAGAAAAACTGTTTTTT
TRBV7-2,TRBJ1-2,.,few,CASSLFGRRPPYGYTF,TGTGCCAGCAGCTTATTCGGCCGGCGCCCCCCCTATGGCTACACCTTC
TRBV28,TRBJ2-1,.,.,CASSLSLYNEQFF,TGTGCCAGCAGTTTATCCTTATACAATGAGCAGTTCTTC
TRBV6-6,TRBJ2-7,.,few,CASSYSGERDYEQYF,TGTGCCAGCAGTTACTCGGGGGAAAGGGACTACGAGCAGTACTTC
TRBV4-1,TRBJ2-7,TRBD1,.,CASSQPGQGIYEQYF,TGCGCCAGCAGCCAACCTGGACAGGGCATCTACGAGCAGTACTTC
TRBV18,TRBJ1-2,TRBD1,medium-sized,CASSLGTGGGYTF,TGTGCCAGCTCACTCGGGACAGGGGGTGGCTACACCTTC
TRBV14,TRBJ2-5,.,few,CASSKKTGIRETQYF,TGTGCCAGCAGCAAAAAAACAGGGATTCGGGAGACCCAGTACTTC
TRBV2,TRBJ1-2,.,few,CASSDLQNYGYTF,TGTGCCAGCAGTGATCTCCAGAACTATGGCTACACCTTC
TRBV6-2/TRBV6-3,TRBJ1-1,TRBD1,medium-sized,CASSRHRDRAFMNTEAFF,TGTGCCAGCAGTCGCCACCGGGACAGGGCTTTCATGAACACTGAAGCTTTCTTT
TRBV27,TRBJ2-1,.,few,CASSPSSSYNEQFF,TGTGCCAGCAGTCCCTCGAGCTCCTACAATGAGCAGTTCTTC
TRBV30,TRBJ2-7,.,medium-sized,CAWSVGVYEQYF,TGTGCCTGGAGTGTCGGGGTCTACGAGCAGTACTTC
TRBV5-4,TRBJ2-7,TRBD2,few,CASSPGVAGPLEQYF,TGTGCCAGCAGCCCGGGGGTAGCGGGACCCCTCGAGCAGTACTTC
TRBV5-4,TRBJ2-5,TRBD1,few,CASSGDRRYETQYF,TGTGCCAGCAGCGGGGACAGGAGGTATGAGACCCAGTACTTC
TRBV13,TRBJ2-3,TRBD2,few,CASSSSWLAGGRRGTQYF,TGTGCCAGCAGCTCCTCCTGGTTAGCGGGAGGAAGGAGAGGCACGCAGTATTTT
TRBV20-1,TRBJ2-3,.,medium-sized,CSATAGPRTDTQYF,TGCAGTGCTACCGCGGGACCTCGCACAGATACGCAGTATTTT
TRBV12-3/TRBV12-4,TRBJ2-3,.,medium-sized,CASSTVERRDTQYF,TGTGCCAGCAGCACAGTTGAGAGGCGGGATACGCAGTATTTT
TRBV6-1,TRBJ1-5,.,few,CASGNRFNQPQHF,TGTGCCAGCGGCAACAGGTTCAATCAGCCCCAGCATTTT
TRBV6-1,TRBJ2-7,.,.,CASSDRVWGYEQYF,TGTGCCAGCAGTGACAGAGTATGGGGCTACGAGCAGTACTTC
TRBV4-2,TRBJ2-1,TRBD2,.,CASSQDARGAGAQFF,TGTGCCAGCAGCCAAGATGCCCGAGGAGCGGGGGCCCAGTTCTTC
TRBV6-2/TRBV6-3,TRBJ2-4,.,few,CASKPAGLAKNIQYF,TGTGCCAGCAAACCGGCAGGACTAGCCAAAAACATTCAGTACTTC
TRBV4-1,TRBJ2-5,TRBD2,.,CASSQGIIHGGGPQETQYF,TGCGCCAGCAGCCAAGGTATTATCCACGGGGGAGGGCCACAGGAGACCCAGTACTTC
TRBV7-6,TRBJ2-1,TRBD2,medium-sized,CASSISTGEGPYNEQFF,TGTGCCAGCAGCATCTCCACGGGGGAGGGCCCCTACAATGAGCAGTTCTTC
TRBV6-1,TRBJ1-4,TRBD1,medium-sized,CASRYRGSNEKLFF,TGTGCCAGCCGATACAGGGGGTCTAATGAAAAACTGTTTTTT
TRBV25-1,TRBJ2-1,TRBD1,.,CASSDPGQISEQFF,TGTGCCAGCAGTGATCCGGGACAGATTAGTGAGCAGTTCTTC
TRBV27,TRBJ2-7,.,few,CASSYFRGEGPLPPSYEQYF,TGTGCCAGCAGTTACTTTAGGGGGGAGGGCCCTCTCCCCCCTTCCTACGAGCAGTACTTC